This T cell receptor (beta chain) was observed in a study of control samples from healthy donors and cancer patients. Profiling relied on immunoSEQ multiplex PCR, and the TCRdb table lists in-frame clones only, not all of them. This sample has 90,000 to 150,000 clones, with just under 90% found just once. Germline CDR1 and CDR2: SQVTM and ANQGSEA. The CDR3 has 18 residues. Deletions cut 6 bases from V and 2 bases from J, with 23 bases between. The TCR originated in a man aged 30-40 years in good health. Sequencing was done on a sample of blood. The chain recombines TRBV29-1 with TRBJ2-6, with D uncertain. As DNA, the CDR3 is TGCAGCGTAGCCATGGGGTATTCCGATGGAACTGGGGCCAACGTCCTGACTTTC. Its translation: CSVAMGYSDGTGANVLTF.